This T cell receptor (beta chain) was documented in a study of early T cells in non-severe SARS-CoV-2 infection. Study conclusions and caveats: VDJdb matches were skewed toward anti-spike CD8 T cell responses.

This clonotype was counted ten times or more. Its antigen remains unidentified. Germline V gives CDR1 LGHNA, CDR2 YNFKEQ. The germline V and J ends were trimmed by 0 bases and 4 bases, with 10 bases remaining between them. The CDR3 is 15 residues long. Unique molecular identifiers were attached to individual cDNA molecules. MiXCR, applied by TCRdb to the 5' RACE reads, yields one record per CDR3 protein. The data contain around 83,000 distinct CDR3 sequences, roughly a tenth of them seen just once; the ten biggest clones take up 7% to 9%. J is TRBJ1-3 and V is TRBV4-2; weak D call: TRBD1 (5 bases). Sequenced here: whole blood, sampled at baseline. The receptor was derived from an adult who was a healthcare worker with PCR-confirmed SARS-CoV-2 infection or an uninfected control (not recorded which). The CDR3 reads CASSQDPGIGNTIYF. The CDR3 DNA reads as TGTGCCAGCAGCCAAGATCCAGGGATCGGAAACACCATATATTTT.